The 29 T cell receptor beta chains below all came from one sample that was sequenced in a study of cytomegalovirus exposure and HLA in healthy donors. PCR involved 60 Vbeta and 13 Jbeta primers. Clones were read by immunoSEQ multiplex PCR, and TCRdb kept only the in-frame ones, dropping some. The data contain around 200,000 clones, 79% of them seen just once; the ten biggest clones take up less than 2%. The sample was PBMCs. Receptor source: a man aged 50 or older in good health and CMV-seronegative.

The sample holds one count of this clone. The CDR3 here is CASRFPGTGFTGELFF. CDR3 nucleotide sequence: TGTGCCAGCAGATTTCCCGGGACAGGGTTTACCGGGGAGCTGTTTTTT. This rearrangement joins TRBV7-8 to TRBJ2-2, with 9 bases identical to TRBD1. The length of the CDR3 is 16 residues. Germline lookup yields CDR1 SGHVS and CDR2 FQNEAQ. V lost 6 bases and J lost 5; bases outside the gene matches: 10. Combining the CDR3 with reference TRBV7-8 and TRBJ2-2 gives the whole variable domain GAGVSQSPRYKVAKRGQDVALRCDPISGHVSLFWYQQALGQGPEFLTYFQNEAQLDKSGLPSDRFFAERPEGSVSTLKIQRTQQEDSAVYLCASRFPGTGFTGELFFGEGSRLTVL.

The gene calls are TRBV19 and TRBJ2-1, with 14 bases fitting TRBD2. CDR3 length equals 16 residues. Losses at the gene ends were 7 bases for V and 8 bases for J; bases not matched to a gene: 10. The germline V gene has CDR1 LNHDA and CDR2 SQIVND (reference sequence). The CDR3 DNA sequence: TGTGCCAGTACCGGAACCGGGACTAGCGGGAGTTATGAGCAGTTCTTC. It specifies CASTGTGTSGSYEQFF.

CDR3 in amino acids: CASSPLAVSTDTQYF. CDR3 DNA sequence: TGTGCCAGCAGTCCACTAGCGGTTAGCACAGATACGCAGTATTTT. V gene TRBV11-2 combines with J gene TRBJ2-3; TRBD2 agrees at 8 bases. From germline, CDR1 is SGHAT and CDR2 FQNNGV. CDR3 length: 15 amino acids. V dropped 6 bases and J dropped 0; count of bases not matched to a gene: 5.

This clone was recorded a few times. This rearrangement joins TRBV11-2 to TRBJ2-2; 7 bases agree with TRBD2. Unmatched junction bases numbered 8, after V lost 5 bases and J lost 2 bases. Per the germline V gene, CDR1 is SGHAT and CDR2 is FQNNGV. This CDR3 has 16 amino acids. The CDR3 DNA sequence: TGTGCCAGCAGCCCCTGGGGCGGGAGTAACACCGGGGAGCTGTTTTTT. Protein product: CASSPWGGSNTGELFF.

V gene TRBV6-4 combines with J gene TRBJ2-3, with a weak D call TRBD2 (5 bases). There are 15 residues in the CDR3. Germline assignment: CDR1 MRHNA and CDR2 SNTAGT. V lost 5 bases and J 0 bases, leaving 12 bases between the germline ends. As DNA, the CDR3 is TGTGCCAGCAGTCCCGGGGAGAAAAGCACAGATACGCAGTATTTT. Its protein product is CASSPGEKSTDTQYF.

Concerning this clone itself: Additional DNA sequences in this sample encode the identical CDR3. The J gene is TRBJ2-5, the V gene TRBV7-6; a weak D match, TRBD1 (6 bases). The germline V gene encodes CDR1 SGHVS and CDR2 FNYEAQ. The CDR3 runs 11 residues. V was clipped by 5 bases and J by 9 bases, with 10 bases between them. CDR3 in amino acids: CASSRTDAQYF. The DNA of the CDR3 is TGTGCCAGCAGCCGGACAGATGCCCAGTACTTC.

This chain uses TRBV27 with TRBJ2-3; D remains unclear. The CDR3 has 12 residues. Germline CDR1 is MNHEY and CDR2 is SMNVEV (reference sequence). V lost 8 bases and J lost 0, with 6 bases in between. In nucleotides, the CDR3 is TGTGCCAGCTGGCGGAGCACAGATACGCAGTATTTT. It specifies CASWRSTDTQYF.

The J gene is TRBJ1-4, the V gene TRBV5-1, with D unresolved. The V end lost 2 bases, the J end lost 3 bases, and 5 bases lay between the germline ends. The CDR3 consists of 13 residues. CDR1 and CDR2 from the germline V gene are SGHRS and YFSETQ. The CDR3 spells CASSLLPNEKLFF. DNA for the CDR3: TGCGCCAGCAGCTTACTCCCTAATGAAAAACTGTTTTTT.

The V and J genes are TRBV11-2 and TRBJ2-3; D is uncertain. This CDR3 contains 14 residues. The germline V and J ends were trimmed by 1 base and 4 bases, with 9 bases remaining between them. The germline CDR1 and CDR2 sequences are SGHAT and FQNNGV. This CDR3 reads CASSLGRYPDTQYF. The CDR3 nucleotides are TGTGCCAGCAGCTTAGGCAGGTACCCAGATACGCAGTATTTT.

V gene TRBV27 combines with J gene TRBJ2-5, with D possibly TRBD2 on 5 matching bases. Germline loops: CDR1 MNHEY, CDR2 SMNVEV (reference sequence). The CDR3 runs to 15 residues. CDR3 protein: CEKSGSVGIKETQYF. CDR3 bases: TGTGAAAAAAGTGGGTCGGTCGGGATTAAAGAGACCCAGTACTTC.

To note about this clone: One end of the junction is discordant with germline, which a read error may explain. CDR3 DNA: TGTGCCTGGAGCCTACAGGGGGATCAGTCCCAGCATTTT. It is translated as CAWSLQGDQSQHF. The J gene is TRBJ1-5, the V gene TRBV30; TRBD1 matches 8 bases. The CDR3 runs to 13 residues. Germline V gene lookup returns CDR1 GTSNPN and CDR2 SVGIG (reference sequence).

The chain combines TRBV28 with TRBJ2-5; 9 bases agree with TRBD1. This CDR3 contains 15 residues. The germline V gene has CDR1 MDHEN and CDR2 SYDVKM. V lost 5 bases and J lost 5; bases outside the gene matches: 9. This CDR3 is CASSVNRGLGETQYF. In DNA form, the CDR3 reads TGTGCCAGCAGTGTGAACAGGGGGCTGGGGGAGACCCAGTACTTC. Full variable domain (rest looked up from reference TRBV28 and TRBJ2-5): DVKVTQSSRYLVKRTGEKVFLECVQDMDHENMFWYRQDPGLGLRLIYFSYDVKMKEKGDIPEGYSVSREKKERFSLILESASTNQTSMYLCASSVNRGLGETQYFGPGTRLLVL.

This rearrangement joins TRBV29-1 to TRBJ2-1, with 11 bases lining up with TRBD2. CDR1 and CDR2 from the germline V gene are SQVTM and ANQGSEA. This CDR3 region has 14 residues. The V gene end was trimmed by 8 bases and the J gene end by 5 bases; junction bases not matched to a gene: 8. The CDR3 region has the DNA TGCAGCTCCTTCGGGACTAGCGGTAACAATGAGCAGTTCTTC. It specifies CSSFGTSGNNEQFF.

This chain connects TRBV6-5 to TRBJ2-7; D is possibly TRBD1 (5 bases). The CDR3 contains 13 residues. V gave up 0 bases and J gave up 3 bases, with 6 bases separating them. CDR1 is MNHEY and CDR2 is SVGAGI in the germline V gene. CDR3 coding DNA: TGTGCCAGCAGTTACTCTAGGGGCTACGAGCAGTACTTC. Translation: CASSYSRGYEQYF.

The chain is built from TRBV5-1 and TRBJ1-4; D is undetermined. The ends were cut back, 0 bases at V and 4 bases at J, with 7 bases in the middle. Germline V gene lookup returns CDR1 SGHRS and CDR2 YFSETQ. The CDR3 sequence is 14 residues long. The CDR3 sequence is CASSLARFNEKLFF. CDR3 nucleotide sequence: TGCGCCAGCAGCTTGGCCAGGTTTAATGAAAAACTGTTTTTT.

The chain uses TRBV28 and TRBJ1-5, with D possibly matching TRBD1 (6 bases). Per germline, CDR1 MDHEN and CDR2 SYDVKM. Trimming left V 6 bases short and J 4 bases short, with 13 bases between. The CDR3 runs to 14 residues. CDR3 amino acids: CASRPGHLNQPQHF. The DNA for the CDR3 is TGTGCCAGCAGACCGGGACACCTAAATCAGCCCCAGCATTTT. Looking up the rest from reference TRBV28 and TRBJ1-5 gives the full variable domain: DVKVTQSSRYLVKRTGEKVFLECVQDMDHENMFWYRQDPGLGLRLIYFSYDVKMKEKGDIPEGYSVSREKKERFSLILESASTNQTSMYLCASRPGHLNQPQHFGDGTRLSIL.

The chain recombines TRBV6-1 with TRBJ2-5, with TRBD2 as a possible D gene (6 bases). The assigned J gene may be wrong: the sequence end matches TRBJ2-7 better. CDR3 length: 15 amino acids. The germline gives CDR1 MNHNS, CDR2 SASEGT. CDR3: CASPPGASVSYEQYF. The CDR3 nucleotides are TGTGCCAGCCCCCCCGGGGCTAGCGTATCCTACGAGCAGTACTTC.

This chain uses TRBV30 with TRBJ2-3, with TRBD2 matching 12 bases. The germline V gene encodes CDR1 GTSNPN and CDR2 SVGIG (reference sequence). CDR3 length: 17 amino acids. V lost 0 bases, J lost 2 bases, and 6 bases stayed unmatched. This chain's CDR3 is CAWSVGGLAGSTDTQYF. The CDR3, as DNA: TGTGCCTGGAGTGTAGGAGGACTAGCGGGATCCACAGATACGCAGTATTTT.

V usage is TRBV27 and J usage is TRBJ2-1; 8 bases agree with TRBD1. CDR3 length: 16 amino acids. Germline V gene data show CDR1 as MNHEY and CDR2 as SMNVEV (reference sequence). Trimming at V came to 7 bases and at J to 1 base, leaving 9 bases not matched to a gene. The CDR3 loop is CASTFTGGWSYNEQFF. The CDR3 DNA follows: TGTGCCAGCACCTTTACAGGGGGGTGGTCCTACAATGAGCAGTTCTTC.

This chain connects TRBV18 to TRBJ1-1, with D possibly matching TRBD1 (5 bases). Per germline, CDR1 KGHSH and CDR2 LQKENI. CDR3 size: 15 residues. The V end lost 3 bases, the J end lost 1 base, and 12 bases lay between the germline ends. This CDR3 is CASSPNDRGNTEAFF. CDR3 nucleotides: TGTGCCAGCTCACCTAACGACAGAGGGAACACTGAAGCTTTCTTT.

The rearrangement uses TRBV18 and TRBJ2-7, with 8 bases aligning to TRBD1. This CDR3 is built from 15 residues. J was trimmed by 5 bases and V by 3 bases; bases with no gene match: 9. The germline gives CDR1 KGHSH, CDR2 LQKENI. CDR3 in amino acids: CASSPGQGISNEQYF. The CDR3 DNA reads TGTGCCAGCTCACCCGGACAGGGTATCAGCAACGAGCAGTACTTC. Full variable domain (rest looked up from reference TRBV18 and TRBJ2-7): NAGVMQNPRHLVRRRGQEARLRCSPMKGHSHVYWYRQLPEEGLKFMVYLQKENIIDESGMPKERFSAEFPKEGPSILRIQQVVRGDSAAYFCASSPGQGISNEQYFGPGTRLTVT.

A few counts support this clone. The chain links TRBV6-1 to TRBJ2-3; 7 bases map to TRBD2. This CDR3 comprises 15 residues. Germline assignment: CDR1 MNHNS and CDR2 SASEGT. Trimming at V came to 7 bases and at J to 2 bases, leaving 9 bases not matched to a gene. Here the CDR3 DNA reads TGTGCCAGCACGCTAGTGGGGGGGAACACAGATACGCAGTATTTT. Its protein product is CASTLVGGNTDTQYF.

The rearrangement joins TRBV14 to TRBJ1-4; D unclear. CDR3 length: 15 amino acids. Trimming took off 0 bases at V and 6 bases at J, with 11 bases between the two ends. In germline, CDR1 is SGHDN, CDR2 FVKESK. This CDR3 is CASSQDTRDYEKLFF. The CDR3 DNA follows: TGTGCCAGCAGCCAAGATACTAGGGATTATGAAAAACTGTTTTTT.

Only one count was recorded for this clone. V gene TRBV18 combines with J gene TRBJ2-1, with TRBD1 identical over 11 bases. This CDR3 spans 15 amino acids. Germline lookup yields CDR1 KGHSH and CDR2 LQKENI. Trimming cost V 6 bases and J 6 bases; bases outside gene matches: 7. CDR3 region: CASSPGQGGINEQFF. Written as DNA, the CDR3 is TGTGCCAGCTCTCCGGGACAGGGGGGTATCAATGAGCAGTTCTTC.

The chain links TRBV18 to TRBJ2-7, with D tentatively TRBD1 (5 bases). Germline CDR1 and CDR2: KGHSH and LQKENI. This CDR3 is built from 15 residues. V was cut by 2 bases and J by 4 bases, with 15 bases left in between. CDR3 DNA sequence: TGTGCCAGCTCACCAACCCGGCAGGGATTGTACGAGCAGTACTTC. It yields the protein CASSPTRQGLYEQYF.

The rearrangement links TRBV11-2 to TRBJ2-5; 7 nucleotides align to TRBD2. Germline V gene lookup returns CDR1 SGHAT and CDR2 FQNNGV. Trimming removed 4 bases from V and 1 base from J; junction bases left unmatched: 9. The CDR3 sequence is 16 residues long. The CDR3 is CASSSPILAAQETQYF. CDR3 in DNA: TGTGCCAGCAGCTCCCCGATTCTAGCGGCCCAAGAGACCCAGTACTTC.

This clone was counted only a few times. The chain employs TRBV11-2 and TRBJ2-1, with TRBD1 as a possible D gene (5 bases). V was pared by 0 bases and J by 4 bases, with 10 bases between. This CDR3 contains 15 residues. Per the germline V gene, CDR1 is SGHAT and CDR2 is FQNNGV. The CDR3, as DNA: TGTGCCAGCAGCTTAGAGGGGCAGGGTTACAATGAGCAGTTCTTC. Translated: CASSLEGQGYNEQFF.

The CDR3 region is CASSLPGLAGSGGEQFF. The CDR3 DNA reads TGTGCCAGCAGCCTCCCAGGACTAGCGGGGAGTGGTGGTGAGCAGTTCTTC. The V gene is TRBV5-4, the J gene TRBJ2-1; 12 nucleotides line up with TRBD2. Unmatched junction bases numbered 14, after V lost 4 bases and J lost 9 bases. Germline CDR1 is SGHNT and CDR2 is YYREEE (reference sequence). The CDR3 runs 17 residues.

The table lists this clone with a count of one. This chain uses TRBV27 with TRBJ1-1; tentative D call: TRBD1 (6 bases). V was trimmed by 4 bases and J by 1 base, leaving 10 bases between them. CDR1 and CDR2 (germline): MNHEY, SMNVEV (reference sequence). The CDR3 contains 14 residues. The CDR3 region has the DNA TGTGCCAGCAGTTCAGGGGTTGGGAACACTGAAGCTTTCTTT. Protein product: CASSSGVGNTEAFF.